The next 5 T cell receptor beta chains were all read from a single sample in a study of T-cell memory formation after mild COVID-19. MiXCR, run by TCRdb on the 5' RACE reads, gives a single entry per CDR3 protein. The table has more than 150,000 distinct CDR3 sequences, about a fifth seen once. The material sequenced was PBMCs or a T cell subset sorted from them (not recorded which). Source of these receptors: an adult woman who had mild COVID-19 (a few samples of this study predate the infection). Cell type and time point are not known.

The chain recombines TRBV30 with TRBJ2-1; no clear D. Germline V gene sequence: CDR1 GTSNPN, CDR2 SVGIG (reference sequence). V lost 5 bases and J lost 10, with 12 bases in between. This CDR3 is 11 amino acids long. The CDR3 sequence: CAWETGSEQFF. The CDR3 bases are TGTGCCTGGGAGACTGGCAGCGAGCAGTTCTTC.

This clonotype came up a few times. The V gene is TRBV6-2 or TRBV6-3, the J gene TRBJ2-1, with 13 positions matching TRBD2. Germline lookup yields CDR1 MNHEY and CDR2 SVGEGT. V shed 5 bases and J 1 base; nucleotides not matched to a gene: 2. This CDR3 has 16 residues. The CDR3 DNA reads as TGTGCCAGCAGTGGACTAGCGGGAGAGTCCTACAATGAGCAGTTCTTC. Residues: CASSGLAGESYNEQFF.

This clonotype was seen more than once but under ten times. V and J are TRBV12-3 or TRBV12-4 and TRBJ1-1; D might be TRBD1 (5 bases). V lost 6 bases to trimming and J lost 8 bases, with 10 bases between them. CDR3 size: 11 residues. The CDR3 DNA reads TGTGCCAGCAGCTTACAGGAAGAAGCTTTCTTT. Its protein product is CASSLQEEAFF.

The CDR3 loop reads CASSLLRVEAFF. As DNA, the CDR3 is TGTGCCAGCAGTTTACTCAGGGTTGAAGCTTTCTTT. V usage is TRBV12-3 or TRBV12-4 and J usage is TRBJ1-1; a weak D match, TRBD1 (5 bases). The CDR3 is made up of 12 amino acids. Trimming pared 2 bases from V and 7 bases from J, leaving 8 bases between.

The chain recombines TRBV5-1 with TRBJ2-5; 13 nucleotides match TRBD2. The V segment lost 3 bases and the J segment 5 bases; nucleotides outside the gene matches: 4. The CDR3 is 15 amino acids. CDR1 SGHRS and CDR2 YFSETQ come from the germline V gene. CDR3 DNA: TGCGCCAGCAGCTCACTAGCGGGAGGGCCGGAGACCCAGTACTTC. This encodes CASSSLAGGPETQYF.